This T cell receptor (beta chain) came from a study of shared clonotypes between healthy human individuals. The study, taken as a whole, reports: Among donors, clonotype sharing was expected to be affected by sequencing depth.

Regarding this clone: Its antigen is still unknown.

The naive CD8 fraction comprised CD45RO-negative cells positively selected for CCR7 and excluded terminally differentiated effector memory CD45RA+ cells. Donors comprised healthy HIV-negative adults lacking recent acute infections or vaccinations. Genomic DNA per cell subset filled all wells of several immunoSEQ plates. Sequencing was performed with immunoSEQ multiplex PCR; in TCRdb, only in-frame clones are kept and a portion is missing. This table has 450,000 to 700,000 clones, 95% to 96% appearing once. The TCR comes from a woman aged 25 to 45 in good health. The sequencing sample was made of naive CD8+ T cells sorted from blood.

CDR3 protein: CASSFTGGPEKLFF. The CDR3 nucleotides read TGTGCCAGCAGTTTTACGGGGGGCCCGGAAAAACTGTTTTTT. This sequence joins TRBV28 and TRBJ1-4; tentatively, D is TRBD1 (6 bases). Germline V CDR1 and CDR2: MDHEN, SYDVKM. The CDR3 extends over 14 amino acids. Trimming shortened V by 3 bases and J by 8 bases, and 13 bases separated the two germline ends.